This TCR beta chain was sequenced during a study of shared clonotypes between healthy human individuals. About the study: A donor's plate count was three for CD4 naive and three for CD4 memory; CD8 naive had two and CD8 memory one. Overall study results and limits: A limitation of the genetic and exposure-history diversity represented arose from few donors. Naive CD4 clonotypes were shared across several donors at around 5.4%. Naive subsets, compared against memory subsets, generally had larger estimated richness values.

Trimming took 4 bases from V and 10 from J, leaving 15 bases between them. Germline V gene sequence: CDR1 SGHRS, CDR2 YFSETQ. This CDR3 region has 13 residues. To note about this clone: Its antigen remains unidentified.

Sequencing was performed with immunoSEQ multiplex PCR; in TCRdb, only in-frame clones are kept and a portion is missing. The table records under 550,000 clones, 96% of them present only once. Sequenced input: naive CD4+ T cells sorted from blood. Subset reported: CD45RA+ positively selected. The clonotype comes from a woman aged 25-40 years in good health. This rearrangement joins TRBV5-1 to TRBJ2-1; tentatively, D is TRBD1 or TRBD2 (5 bases each). DNA for the CDR3: TGCGCCAGCAGCCTGGGGGAACAGGTCGAGCAGTTCTTC. Translating it yields CASSLGEQVEQFF.